This TCR beta chain derives from a study of cytomegalovirus exposure and HLA in healthy donors. With 60 Vbeta and 13 Jbeta primers, the PCR was carried out. The data were produced by immunoSEQ multiplex PCR, yet TCRdb's version contains in-frame clones alone and is incomplete. The sample has 150,000 to 200,000 clones, around 74% seen once. The receptor's source is a female donor in good health and CMV-seronegative. Sequenced input: PBMCs.

The CDR3 coding sequence is TGCAGCGTTGATAAGTTCTCGGGGGGCCCTAACTATGGCTACACCTTC. Protein product: CSVDKFSGGPNYGYTF. The rearrangement uses TRBV29-1 and TRBJ1-2; possibly TRBD1 for D (6 bases). This CDR3 spans 16 amino acids. Trimming shortened V by 3 bases and J by 0 bases, and 17 bases separated the two germline ends. CDR1 is SQVTM, CDR2 ANQGSEA, per germline.